This TCR beta chain was sequenced during a study of T cell repertoires in cytomegalovirus infection. Each CDR3 protein gets one entry after TCRdb re-called the reads with MiXCR. The profile shows a few hundred thousand distinct CDR3 sequences, around 40% of them singletons. Notes on this clonotype: Its matching antigen is unknown.

V gave up 2 bases and J gave up 2 bases; unmatched junction bases: 4. This CDR3 region has 15 residues. Germline-derived CDR1 and CDR2 are SGHAT and FQNNGV. This receptor was identified in a human donor in good health (CMV status not recorded). Some clones in this sample may be carry-over from other donors' samples. V and J are TRBV11-2 and TRBJ1-1, with 8 positions matching TRBD1. The specimen comprised cultured PBMCs, sampled from culture after CMV antigen stimulation. The CDR3: CASSLMGQANTEAFF. The CDR3 DNA reads TGTGCCAGCAGCTTAATGGGACAGGCCAACACTGAAGCTTTCTTT.